The clone carrying this TCR beta chain was seen a single time. This specimen comes from a study of cytotoxic CD8 clonotypes in ibrutinib-treated CLL. Looking at the study overall: For this cohort, patients were about a dozen relapsed/refractory and around 15 treatment-naive, while 17 were IGHV unmutated. Patients gave response samples after a median approximately 11 months of treatment, range 6 to 36.

Depth targeted 1 in 200,000 to 1 in 1 million T cells, averaging 10x coverage per clonotype. The repertoire was sequenced with immunoSEQ multiplex PCR; TCRdb's copy has only in-frame clones and lacks some. Of around 160,000 clones listed, around nine tenths are singletons. This CDR3 comprises 15 residues. Germline CDR1 is MNHEY and CDR2 is SVGAGI. V was pared by 6 bases and J by 7 bases, with 8 bases of the junction left unmatched. The material sequenced was PBMCs, taken at disease progression, from a patient treated with ibrutinib. This TCR came from a human donor with chronic lymphocytic leukemia. The rearrangement links TRBV6-5 to TRBJ2-3, with 12 bases aligning to TRBD2. In DNA form, the CDR3 reads TGTGCCAGCAGCCGTCGGACTAGCGGGACCTATACGCAGTATTTT. It translates to CASSRRTSGTYTQYF.